This record covers a single T cell receptor (beta chain). This record belongs to a study of OX40 agonist ivuxolimab in advanced cancers. The CDR3 totals 17 residues. Looked up from germline, CDR1 is SGDLS and CDR2 is YYNGEE. The germline V and J ends were trimmed by 3 bases and 2 bases, with 17 bases remaining between them. Only in-frame clones appear in the TCRdb table, and some are missing; sequencing was by immunoSEQ multiplex PCR. The table includes approximately 27,000 clones, around 80% detected once. The chain combines TRBV9 with TRBJ1-4; D unresolved. The origin of this receptor is an adult with an advanced solid tumor such as melanoma, head and neck, liver or kidney cancer. The sequencing used CD4+ or CD8+ T cells sorted from blood, collected in a trial of the OX40 agonist ivuxolimab. As DNA, the CDR3 is TGTGCCAGCAGCGAAGGAAGTCGGGGATCCACTAATGAAAAACTGTTTTTT. It is translated as CASSEGSRGSTNEKLFF.